The next 9 T cell receptor beta chains were all read from a single sample in a study of blood T cell repertoires in COVID-19. The protocol was immunoSEQ multiplex PCR, while the TCRdb copy is restricted to in-frame clones and leaves out a portion. The data show over 65,000 clones, approximately 78% seen once. The sequenced sample consisted of peripheral blood. The receptor set was obtained from a human donor in a cohort sampled during active COVID-19.

The CDR3 spells CASSQGQGRGSGANVLTF. In DNA form, the CDR3 reads TGCGCCAGCAGCCAAGGCCAGGGTAGGGGCTCTGGGGCCAACGTCCTGACTTTC. V and J are TRBV4-1 and TRBJ2-6; D is perhaps TRBD1 (5 bases). The CDR3 spans 18 residues. V lost 1 base to trimming and J lost 0 bases, with 13 bases between them. Germline assignment: CDR1 MGHRA and CDR2 YSYEKL.

This rearrangement joins TRBV13 to TRBJ2-5, with TRBD1 identical over 7 bases. CDR3 length equals 15 residues. The germline V gene has CDR1 PRHDT and CDR2 FYEKMQ (reference sequence). V shed 3 bases, J shed 5 bases, and the junction held 9 bases outside the gene matches. CDR3 DNA: TGTGCCAGCAGCTTCCCCCGACAGGGATGGGAGACCCAGTACTTC. This codes for CASSFPRQGWETQYF.

The genes are TRBV11-3 and TRBJ2-1, with 9 bases fitting TRBD2. The CDR3 extends over 17 amino acids. Germline-derived CDR1 and CDR2 are SGHNT and YENEEA. Losses at the gene ends were 2 bases for V and 4 bases for J; bases not matched to a gene: 9. CDR3 region: CASSLSASGAPYNEQFF. In nucleotides, the CDR3 is TGTGCCAGCAGCTTATCGGCTAGCGGGGCGCCTTACAATGAGCAGTTCTTC.

The V gene is TRBV5-6, the J gene TRBJ2-1; 8 bases agree with TRBD2. The germline V gene has CDR1 SGHDT and CDR2 YYEEEE. Trimming cost V 4 bases and J 12 bases; bases outside gene matches: 6. This CDR3 spans 12 amino acids. The DNA of the CDR3 is TGTGCCAGCAGCGCCGCGGGAGGCGGGCAGTTCTTC. Translated, it gives CASSAAGGGQFF. The full variable domain, rest sourced from reference TRBV5-6 and TRBJ2-1, is DAGVTQSPTHLIKTRGQQVTLRCSPKSGHDTVSWYQQALGQGPQFIFQYYEEEERQRGNFPDRFSGHQFPNYSSELNVNALLLGDSALYLCASSAAGGGQFFGPGTRLTVL.

The chain couples TRBV30 to TRBJ2-7; 8 nucleotides line up with TRBD1. V trimming: 3 bases; J trimming: 7 bases; junction bases outside the gene matches: 14. Germline CDR1 is GTSNPN and CDR2 is SVGIG (reference sequence). The CDR3 is 15 amino acids. CDR3 nucleotide sequence: TGTGCCTGGAGCGCCACCGGGACAGGACCGAGGGAGCAGTACTTC. Its protein product is CAWSATGTGPREQYF. Variable domain in full (rest from reference TRBV30 and TRBJ2-7): SQTIHQWPATLVQPVGSPLSLECTVEGTSNPNLYWYRQAAGRGLQLLFYSVGIGQISSEVPQNLSASRPQDRQFILSSKKLLLSDSGFYLCAWSATGTGPREQYFGPGTRLTVT.

The rearrangement links TRBV30 to TRBJ1-6; D might be TRBD1 (5 bases). The V end lost 2 bases, the J end lost 7 bases, and 9 bases lay between the germline ends. The CDR3 totals 13 residues. CDR1 is GTSNPN, CDR2 SVGIG, per germline (reference sequence). CDR3 loop: CAWSQWGNSPLHF. For the CDR3, the DNA is TGTGCCTGGAGTCAGTGGGGCAATTCACCCCTCCACTTT.

The chain links TRBV2 to TRBJ1-6, with D tentatively TRBD1 (5 bases). CDR3 length: 19 amino acids. Between the trimmed V and J ends, which lost 5 bases and 8 bases, there was a span of 28 bases. The germline CDR1 and CDR2 sequences are SNHLY and FYNNEI. The CDR3 spells CASSQPPTRGGDQDSPLHF. CDR3 sequence (DNA): TGTGCCAGCAGTCAACCTCCGACTAGGGGAGGGGATCAGGATTCACCCCTCCACTTT.

In its sample, this clone was seen once. The gene calls are TRBV11-2 and TRBJ2-7, with 8 nucleotides matching TRBD2. Germline trimming cut 0 bases from V and 6 bases from J; bases unmatched to any gene: 10. From germline, CDR1 is SGHAT and CDR2 FQNNGV. The CDR3 runs to 16 residues. Here the CDR3 reads CASSLDYNPAGGEQYF. The CDR3 DNA sequence: TGTGCCAGCAGCTTAGATTACAACCCCGCGGGAGGCGAGCAGTACTTC.

This sequence joins TRBV18 and TRBJ1-3, with D uncertain. The CDR3 spans 14 residues. Per the germline V gene, CDR1 is KGHSH and CDR2 is LQKENI. Trimming took 2 bases from V and 2 from J, leaving 7 bases between them. CDR3 coding DNA: TGTGCCAGCTCACCAGGTGGCACTGGAAACACCATATATTTT. Translated: CASSPGGTGNTIYF. The full variable domain, rest sourced from reference TRBV18 and TRBJ1-3, is NAGVMQNPRHLVRRRGQEARLRCSPMKGHSHVYWYRQLPEEGLKFMVYLQKENIIDESGMPKERFSAEFPKEGPSILRIQQVVRGDSAAYFCASSPGGTGNTIYFGEGSWLTVV.